The T cell receptor (beta chain) described here comes from a study of shared clonotypes between healthy human individuals. The germline CDR1 and CDR2 sequences are MNHNS and SASEGT. Trimming shortened V by 5 bases and J by 5 bases, and 10 bases separated the two germline ends. The CDR3 loop spans 13 amino acids. Genomic DNA per cell subset filled all wells of several immunoSEQ plates. Per the authors' pipeline: Filtering differed because ImmunoSEQ produced junction-only sequences that carried no quality scores. Some clones are missing from TCRdb's copy, which holds only in-frame ones; the method was immunoSEQ multiplex PCR. D and trimming were read from the DNA, whereas the V and J calls and clone size are those reported in that table. The profile covers about 1.1 million clones, with roughly 74% appearing a single time and 0.52% taken by the ten largest.

Sequences were obtained from memory CD4+ T cells from PBMCs. Subset defined: CD45RA-negative fraction. The receptor was isolated from a man aged 18 to 30 in good health. Some clones in this sample may be carry-over from other donors' samples. The chain joins TRBV6-1 to TRBJ1-5; tentatively, D is TRBD1 (6 bases). This CDR3 is CASSTGLDQPQHF. The CDR3 nucleotides are TGTGCCAGCAGTACAGGGTTGGATCAGCCCCAGCATTTT.